This TCR beta chain comes out of a study of blood T cell repertoires in COVID-19. Study details: There were acute and convalescent COVID-19 samples, and they came from the United States, Italy and Spain. PBMCs, B-cell-depleted T cells, or T cells provided the cDNA or gDNA that made up the material.

V lost 4 bases, J lost 1 base, and 14 bases lay in between. The CDR3 extends over 15 amino acids. Germline CDR1 is LNHDA and CDR2 is SQIVND (reference sequence). Only one count was recorded for this clone. Per the authors' pipeline: Reference gene primer amplification in the assay estimated nucleated cell counts. Profiled with immunoSEQ multiplex PCR; TCRdb holds only in-frame clones, not every one. V and J calls and clone size come straight from that table; D and trimming were deduced from the DNA. The top ten clones hold around 2.2% of a sample with under 300,000 clones, roughly 88% of them seen once.

This TCR was recovered from a man aged 25 to 45 who had recovered from COVID-19. The specimen sequenced was peripheral blood. The genes are TRBV19 and TRBJ2-7; no firm D call. CDR3 sequence (DNA): TGTGCCAGTAGTACCGTCAGTCGATTATCCTACGAGCAGTACTTC. It specifies CASSTVSRLSYEQYF.